This T cell receptor (beta chain) was captured in a study of blood T cell repertoires in COVID-19. As for the study in general: COVID-19 samples, acute and convalescent, were from the United States, Italy and Spain. The cDNA or gDNA used as material had been derived from T cells, B-cell-depleted T cells, or PBMCs.

Original processing notes: For nucleated cells, counts were estimated from reference gene primer amplification. Clones were sequenced by immunoSEQ multiplex PCR, and TCRdb holds only the in-frame ones, with some missing. V, J and clone size reflect that table, while D and trimming were determined from the DNA. The sample lists more than 85,000 clones, around 90% occurring once. The V segment lost 5 bases and the J segment 5 bases; nucleotides outside the gene matches: 7. This CDR3 contains 14 residues. Germline CDR1 reads LNHDA; CDR2 reads SQIVND (reference sequence). V and J are TRBV19 and TRBJ2-5, with 8 bases that match TRBD1. The clonotype was recovered from a young man with acute or convalescent COVID-19. Sample: peripheral blood. The CDR3 DNA is TGTGCCAGTAGTCCCTGGACAGGGCTGGAGACCCAGTACTTC. Translated: CASSPWTGLETQYF.